The 15 T cell receptor beta chains presented below share a single source sample, sequenced in a study of chemoradiotherapy in HPV16-positive cancers. Here immunoSEQ multiplex PCR was the method, and the copy in TCRdb shows in-frame clones only, minus some. The sample consists of roughly 12,000 clones, 81% of them appearing once. Sample acquisition took place from a patient who underwent chemoradiotherapy. These receptor sequences come from a human donor with HPV-associated anogenital cancer.

CDR3 sequence reads: CASSPRDGSSGANVLTF. The CDR3 nucleotides are TGTGCCAGCAGTCCTAGGGACGGCAGCTCTGGGGCCAACGTCCTGACTTTC. The gene calls are TRBV27 and TRBJ2-6; D tentatively reads TRBD1 or TRBD2 (5 bases each). This CDR3 has 17 residues. Germline loops: CDR1 MNHEY, CDR2 SMNVEV (reference sequence). V dropped 5 bases and J dropped 0 bases, with 14 bases sitting between them.

The rearrangement uses TRBV7-2 and TRBJ2-1; 8 nucleotides line up with TRBD1. Trimming removed 5 bases from V and 7 bases from J; junction bases left unmatched: 10. CDR3 length equals 15 residues. Germline CDR1 SGHTA, CDR2 FQGNSA. CDR3 protein: CASSQYGDRGNEQFF. CDR3 sequence (DNA): TGTGCCAGCAGCCAATATGGCGACAGGGGTAATGAGCAGTTCTTC. The full variable domain, in which reference TRBV7-2 and TRBJ2-1 provide the parts outside the CDR3, is GAGVSQSPSNKVTEKGKDVELRCDPISGHTALYWYRQSLGQGLEFLIYFQGNSAPDKSGLPSDRFSAERTGGSVSTLTIQRTQQEDSAVYLCASSQYGDRGNEQFFGPGTRLTVL.

The chain carries TRBV2 and TRBJ1-1; D is uncertain. CDR3 size: 13 residues. Germline V gene sequence: CDR1 SNHLY, CDR2 FYNNEI. The V end lost 6 bases, the J end lost 9 bases, and 17 bases lay between the germline ends. CDR3: CASSEVGFQKAFF. For the CDR3, the DNA is TGTGCCAGCAGCGAGGTCGGATTCCAGAAAGCTTTCTTT.

The rearrangement joins TRBV10-3 to TRBJ2-3; D is ambiguous. V gave up 7 bases and J gave up 0 bases, with 14 bases separating them. Germline CDR1 ENHRY, CDR2 SYGVKD. This CDR3 spans 15 amino acids. In DNA, the CDR3 is TGTGCCATCAACTCCCCCCAGGTCAGCACAGATACGCAGTATTTT. Protein product: CAINSPQVSTDTQYF.

The chain links TRBV19 to TRBJ2-3; D gene ambiguous. V lost 7 bases and J lost 1, with 18 bases in between. CDR1 LNHDA and CDR2 SQIVND come from the germline V gene (reference sequence). The CDR3 runs 16 residues. Here the CDR3 reads CASTTGRALGTDTQYF. The CDR3 DNA reads as TGTGCCAGTACCACCGGACGGGCCCTCGGCACAGATACGCAGTATTTT.

This clone was found a few times. The chain links TRBV18 to TRBJ1-5; 9 bases line up with TRBD1. The CDR3 runs 16 residues. Germline values: CDR1 KGHSH, CDR2 LQKENI. The V segment lost 3 bases and the J segment 4 bases; nucleotides outside the gene matches: 7. The CDR3, as DNA: TGTGCCAGCTCACCGACAGCCGGACAGGGGAATCAGCCCCAGCATTTT. Residues: CASSPTAGQGNQPQHF. The entire variable domain, with the rest obtained from reference TRBV18 and TRBJ1-5, is as follows: NAGVMQNPRHLVRRRGQEARLRCSPMKGHSHVYWYRQLPEEGLKFMVYLQKENIIDESGMPKERFSAEFPKEGPSILRIQQVVRGDSAAYFCASSPTAGQGNQPQHFGDGTRLSIL.

This clone appeared a few times. The chain joins TRBV7-3 to TRBJ1-1, with D possibly TRBD1 on 5 matching bases. The CDR3 length is 14 residues. V lost 2 bases, J lost 0 bases, and 7 bases lay in between. Germline CDR1 and CDR2: SGHTA and FQGTGA. The CDR3, as DNA: TGTGCCAGCAGCTTACAGGGTTTGAACACTGAAGCTTTCTTT. Amino acid sequence: CASSLQGLNTEAFF.

The chain combines TRBV7-9 with TRBJ2-1, with D hard to call. Trimming cost V 4 bases and J 4 bases, with 11 bases left between them. The germline CDR1 and CDR2 sequences are SEHNR and FQNEAQ (reference sequence). This CDR3 spans 14 amino acids. CDR3 region: CASSSHIRYNEQFF. Here the CDR3 DNA reads TGTGCCAGCAGCTCCCATATCCGGTACAATGAGCAGTTCTTC.

V is TRBV5-8 and J is TRBJ2-7; a possible D gene is TRBD2 (6 bases). Germline values: CDR1 SGHTS, CDR2 YDEGEE. The CDR3 is made up of 13 amino acids. The ends were cut back, 0 bases at V and 7 bases at J, with 11 bases in the middle. The CDR3, as DNA: TGTGCCAGCAGCTTGGAGAAGGAGGGGGAGCAGTACTTC. Protein sequence: CASSLEKEGEQYF.

J is TRBJ1-1 and V is TRBV29-1; TRBD1 matches at 7 bases. V lost 4 bases and J lost 1; bases outside the gene matches: 3. Germline assignment: CDR1 SQVTM and CDR2 ANQGSEA. This CDR3 has 13 amino acids. CDR3 sequence (DNA): TGCAGCGTTGCGGGACAGTGGAACACTGAAGCTTTCTTT. This codes for CSVAGQWNTEAFF.

The chain has TRBV7-8 and TRBJ2-7; D is unclear. Trimming shortened V by 5 bases and J by 6 bases, and 11 bases separated the two germline ends. CDR3 length equals 12 residues. Looked up from germline, CDR1 is SGHVS and CDR2 is FQNEAQ. The CDR3 coding sequence is TGTGCCAGCAGCCTTCTTCTCGGCGAGCAGTACTTC. Translating gives CASSLLLGEQYF.

The V call is TRBV14, the J call TRBJ2-7; D remains ambiguous. Germline V gives CDR1 SGHDN, CDR2 FVKESK. This CDR3 contains 12 residues. Trimming removed 2 bases from V and 4 bases from J, with 6 bases in between. The chain's CDR3 is CASSQRVYEQYF. CDR3 DNA sequence: TGTGCCAGCAGCCAACGGGTGTACGAGCAGTACTTC.

The chain employs TRBV9 and TRBJ2-1; a weak D match, TRBD2 (5 bases). This CDR3 has 14 amino acids. CDR1 is SGDLS and CDR2 is YYNGEE in the germline V gene. The V and J ends lost 3 bases and 5 bases respectively, with 12 bases between them. DNA of the CDR3: TGTGCCAGCAGCGCCCAGCCGGAGGACAATGAGCAGTTCTTC. Translation: CASSAQPEDNEQFF.

The rearrangement links TRBV9 to TRBJ1-1; 8 nucleotides line up with TRBD1. The CDR3 has 15 amino acids. V shed 4 bases and J 2 bases; nucleotides not matched to a gene: 7. From germline, CDR1 is SGDLS and CDR2 YYNGEE. CDR3 DNA sequence: TGTGCCAGCAGCCCAGGGGGGACAGGTAACACTGAAGCTTTCTTT. Encoded protein: CASSPGGTGNTEAFF.

This clone was recorded a few times. The chain couples TRBV27 to TRBJ2-2; no clear D. Germline CDR1 MNHEY, CDR2 SMNVEV (reference sequence). Trimming pared 5 bases from V and 2 bases from J, leaving 3 bases between. The CDR3 is made up of 12 amino acids. The DNA for the CDR3 is TGTGCCAGCAGTCCTAACACCGGGGAGCTGTTTTTT. Translated, it gives CASSPNTGELFF.